These 10 T cell receptor beta chains were sequenced from one sample in a study of blood T cell repertoires in COVID-19. Here immunoSEQ multiplex PCR was the method, and the copy in TCRdb shows in-frame clones only, minus some. The data contain about 250,000 clones, about nine tenths of them singletons. Sequencing input: PBMCs or T cells enriched from blood (not recorded which). These receptors were obtained from a man between 35 and 55 years old who had recovered from COVID-19.

This clone has more than one count but fewer than ten. The chain's CDR3 is CASSSDTGELFF. CDR3 nucleotide sequence: TGTGCCAGCAGCTCTGACACCGGGGAGCTGTTTTTT. V usage is TRBV7-9 and J usage is TRBJ2-2, with D hard to call. The CDR3 contains 12 residues. Between the trimmed V and J ends, which lost 4 bases and 3 bases, there was a span of 3 bases. Germline CDR1 SEHNR, CDR2 FQNEAQ (reference sequence).

V usage is TRBV3-1 (or the pseudogene TRBV3-2) and J usage is TRBJ2-6; D remains ambiguous. Germline CDR1 LGHDT, CDR2 YNNKEL (reference sequence). V lost 5 bases, J lost 0 bases, and 8 bases lay in between. There are 15 residues in the CDR3. Written as DNA, the CDR3 is TGTGCCAGCAGCGCGGTTATCTCTGGGGCCAACGTCCTGACTTTC. Amino acids: CASSAVISGANVLTF.

V usage is TRBV12-3 or TRBV12-4 and J usage is TRBJ2-7; possibly TRBD1 for D (5 bases). The V end was cut by 6 bases, the J end by 3 bases, with 12 bases between. The CDR3 length is 13 residues. This chain's CDR3 is CASSFGRVYEQYF. Here the CDR3 DNA reads TGTGCCAGCAGCTTCGGCAGGGTCTACGAGCAGTACTTC.

This clone showed up just once. The chain carries TRBV5-6 and TRBJ1-6; tentatively, D is TRBD1 (6 bases). The germline V gene has CDR1 SGHDT and CDR2 YYEEEE. The CDR3 has 17 amino acids. The ends were cut back, 4 bases at V and 0 bases at J, with 14 bases in the middle. CDR3 loop: CASSGYRDNSYNSPLHF. For the CDR3, the DNA is TGTGCCAGCAGCGGGTACAGGGATAACTCCTATAATTCACCCCTCCACTTT. Supplemented by reference TRBV5-6 and TRBJ1-6, the full variable domain reads DAGVTQSPTHLIKTRGQQVTLRCSPKSGHDTVSWYQQALGQGPQFIFQYYEEEERQRGNFPDRFSGHQFPNYSSELNVNALLLGDSALYLCASSGYRDNSYNSPLHFGNGTRLTVT.

The chain's CDR3 is CSVGLGGKAEYF. In nucleotides, the CDR3 is TGCAGCGTTGGCTTGGGCGGGAAGGCGGAGTATTTT. The genes are TRBV29-1 and TRBJ2-3, with a weak D call TRBD2 (6 bases). Germline V gives CDR1 SQVTM, CDR2 ANQGSEA. Trimming shortened V by 4 bases and J by 13 bases, and 18 bases separated the two germline ends. The CDR3 has 12 amino acids.

The chain combines TRBV2 with TRBJ2-7; D gene ambiguous. The CDR3 runs to 13 residues. V lost 3 bases to trimming and J lost 3 bases, with 9 bases between them. CDR1 SNHLY and CDR2 FYNNEI come from the germline V gene. The CDR3 reads CASSELVNYEQYF. CDR3 nucleotide sequence: TGTGCCAGCAGTGAGTTAGTAAACTACGAGCAGTACTTC.

The chain carries TRBV10-3 and TRBJ2-3, with D perhaps matching TRBD1 (6 bases). The CDR3 sequence is 15 residues long. The V gene's germline CDR1 is ENHRY and CDR2 SYGVKD. V lost 6 bases and J 0 bases, leaving 13 bases between the germline ends. In nucleotides, the CDR3 is TGTGCCATCAGAAACCGGGACACCAGCACAGATACGCAGTATTTT. This encodes CAIRNRDTSTDTQYF.

The CDR3 sequence: CASSKKTGDSNQPQHF. CDR3 coding DNA: TGTGCCAGCAGCAAAAAGACAGGGGATAGCAATCAGCCCCAGCATTTT. The chain couples TRBV21-1 to TRBJ1-5; the table's D gene call, TRBD1, was not cross checked with the DNA. TRBV21-1 is shown as a pseudogene. This CDR3 has 16 amino acids.

This sequence joins TRBV9 and TRBJ2-1, with 8 nucleotides matching TRBD2. The CDR3 covers 14 residues. V shed 3 bases, J shed 7 bases, and the junction held 6 bases outside the gene matches. The germline V gene has CDR1 SGDLS and CDR2 YYNGEE. CDR3 in amino acids: CASSAETSVNEQFF. Here the CDR3 DNA reads TGTGCCAGCAGCGCAGAGACTAGCGTAAATGAGCAGTTCTTC.

DNA for the CDR3: TGTGCCAGCAGCCCAGACTACGAGCAGTACTTC. Protein: CASSPDYEQYF. J is TRBJ2-7 and V is TRBV7-9; D not certain. This CDR3 region has 11 residues. V was clipped by 5 bases and J by 3 bases, with 5 bases between them. Germline V lookup: CDR1 SEHNR, CDR2 FQNEAQ (reference sequence).